The present TCR beta chain was sequenced within a study of shared clonotypes between healthy human individuals. Study as a whole: Donors had three CD4 naive, three CD4 memory, two CD8 naive and one CD8 memory plate apiece. Findings and caveats of the study: Some naive CD4 clonotypes, roughly 4.7%, turned up in common across four donors. Larger estimated richness was generally seen in naive subsets than in memory subsets. Depth of sequencing was expected to influence donor clonotype sharing.

Germline V CDR1 and CDR2: GTSNPN, SVGIG (reference sequence). The CDR3 is 13 amino acids. V lost 1 base and J lost 6, with 10 bases in between. Naive CD8 cells, CD45RO-negative and positively selected for CCR7, excluded terminally differentiated effector memory CD45RA+ cells. Worth noting for this clone: The antigen is not known.

Repertoires were generated with immunoSEQ multiplex PCR, while TCRdb's copy carries only in-frame clones and drops some. This sample has roughly 2.1 million clones, with just over 90% found just once. V and J are TRBV30 and TRBJ1-5; no clear D. The receptor's source is a man between 18 and 35 years old in good health. Some clones in this sample may be carry-over from other donors' samples. Source material: naive CD8+ T cells from PBMCs. Written as DNA, the CDR3 is TGTGCCTGGAGTGCACCGTTTGGTCAGCCCCAGCATTTT. Amino acids: CAWSAPFGQPQHF.